This TCR beta chain was documented in a study of blood T cell repertoires in COVID-19 (dated by TCRdb to 2018 to 2020). For context, the study as a whole: Collaborator samples came from the United States, Italy and Spain and covered acute and convalescent phases of COVID-19. The material from the prospective study consisted of cDNA or gDNA derived from T cells, B-cell-depleted T cells, or PBMCs. Deeply sampled blood TCRbeta repertoires from subjects exposed to, actively infected with, or recovered from COVID-19 were included in the dataset. The repertoires were released in a freely available public database meant as a resource for research on the immune response to SARS-CoV-2. The samples were drawn from two sources: the first 160 participants of the ongoing ImmuneRACE study, and fewer than 1,500 subjects contributed by 6 global collaborators. Nearly every sample came with metadata listing a de-identified subject ID, COVID-19 status, age in years and sex. Where available, HLA class I and class II types were obtained from metadata supplied by the sample provider rather than from assay-based typing.

Overall study results and their limits: Clinical and demographic metadata were provided uncurated, with the amount varying by source and participant.

The collaborating institutions used their own protocols to collect whole blood in K2EDTA tubes. For TCRbeta analysis, collaborator samples were shipped as frozen whole blood, as isolated PBMCs, or as DNA extracted from either sample type. TCRbeta CDR3 regions were amplified from genomic DNA using the immunoSEQ Assay, a bias-controlled multiplex PCR. On the study's bioinformatics: The number of nucleated cells in each sample was estimated by amplification of reference gene primers within the assay. Sequence reads were collapsed and filtered to measure the absolute abundance of every unique TCRbeta CDR3 rearrangement. For each sample, productive Simpson clonality was calculated as the square root of Simpson's diversity index over productive rearrangements. The source is immuneACCESS, and TCRdb retained only in-frame sequences with V and J called. Part of the clones is not carried over; for the studies checked, unresolved V genes explain less than half of this, and the remainder is unexplained. That table supplies the V and J calls and clone size; D and trimming were determined from the DNA. The sample table holds roughly 120,000 clones, of which approximately 84% were seen once. Approximately 8.1% of the sample rests with the top ten.

Comment on this clone: Its antigen specificity is not known. Base qualities are missing; no much larger clone stands one base away.

The CDR3 contains 13 residues, cysteine and phenylalanine counted. Only CDR3 DNA is held: 39 bases, read in frame from base 1. Unmatched junction bases come to 12, with V trimmed by 7 bases and J by 6 bases. For CDR1 and CDR2, the germline V gene lists SQVTM and ANQGSEA. The TCR comes from a woman in her 40s with acute or convalescent COVID-19. The chain is assembled from TRBV29-1 and TRBJ2-7, with 7 junctional bases fitting TRBD2. Material: peripheral blood. The nucleotides are TGCAGCGCGAATACGGGACTATTAAGCGAGCAGTACTTC. It codes for CSANTGLLSEQYF.